The 27 T cell receptor beta chains presented below share a single source sample, sequenced in a study of a mutant IDH1 vaccine in newly diagnosed glioma. Profiled with immunoSEQ multiplex PCR; TCRdb holds only in-frame clones, not every one. The sample yields 45,000 to 55,000 clones, more than 70% seen once. Antigens for these TCRs are unknown. Time point noted: week 5, during vaccination. The vaccine gave 300 ug of a 20-mer mutant IDH1 peptide subcutaneously per dose. The source material was PBMCs, sampled from a glioma patient whose treatment included an IDH1 peptide vaccine. The receptors were gathered from a woman in her thirties or forties with glioma.

V and J are TRBV30 and TRBJ1-1; D not certain. From germline, CDR1 is GTSNPN and CDR2 SVGIG (reference sequence). Deletions cut 5 bases from V and 0 bases from J, with 7 bases between. The CDR3 has 12 amino acids. The CDR3 sequence: CAWARVNTEAFF. The CDR3 region has the DNA TGTGCCTGGGCCCGGGTGAACACTGAAGCTTTCTTT.

The V and J genes are TRBV6-1 and TRBJ2-3, with TRBD2 matching over 9 bases. CDR1 and CDR2 from the germline V gene are MNHNS and SASEGT. The CDR3 length is 17 residues. V shed 2 bases, J shed 5 bases, and the junction held 11 bases outside the gene matches. The CDR3 DNA reads TGTGCCAGCAGTGAAACCCCCGGGACTAGCTCAAGAGATACGCAGTATTTT. This codes for CASSETPGTSSRDTQYF.

This chain links TRBV7-8 with TRBJ2-7; 9 nucleotides line up with TRBD2. This CDR3 is built from 15 residues. Germline V gene sequence: CDR1 SGHVS, CDR2 FQNEAQ. Trimming at V came to 1 base and at J to 3 bases, leaving 4 bases not matched to a gene. The CDR3 nucleotides read TGTGCCAGCAGCTTAGATCTAGCGGGGAGCTACGAGCAGTACTTC. It is translated as CASSLDLAGSYEQYF.

J is TRBJ1-2 and V is TRBV18; D is unresolved. V was clipped by 6 bases and J by 4 bases, with 15 bases between them. The germline V gene encodes CDR1 KGHSH and CDR2 LQKENI. The CDR3 sequence is 14 residues long. CDR3 nucleotides: TGTGCCAGCTCTCAGGCGGCAGAAGCCTATGGCTACACCTTC. It codes for CASSQAAEAYGYTF.

This clone appeared a few times. This chain connects TRBV5-6 to TRBJ1-5; no reliable D call. Germline CDR1 and CDR2: SGHDT and YYEEEE. The V and J ends lost 0 bases and 11 bases respectively, with 12 bases between them. The CDR3 runs 13 residues. CDR3 residues: CASSLASSPSQHF. CDR3 nucleotide sequence: TGTGCCAGCAGCTTGGCCAGTTCTCCGTCCCAGCATTTT.

The gene calls are TRBV10-1 and TRBJ2-3; possible D gene TRBD2, 7 bases. V lost 3 bases and J 6 bases, leaving 10 bases between the germline ends. Germline V gives CDR1 WNHNN, CDR2 SYGVQD (reference sequence). This CDR3 spans 13 amino acids. CDR3 in amino acids: CASSDRGGDTQYF. Here the CDR3 DNA reads TGCGCCAGCAGTGATAGGGGGGGTGATACGCAGTATTTT.

V usage is TRBV6-6 and J usage is TRBJ1-6, with 7 bases lining up with TRBD1. Trimming removed 3 bases from V and 5 bases from J; junction bases left unmatched: 4. CDR3 length equals 15 residues. CDR1 and CDR2 (germline): MNHNY, SVGAGI (reference sequence). CDR3: CASSYEGQNNSPLHF. CDR3 sequence (DNA): TGTGCCAGCAGTTATGAGGGACAGAATAATTCACCCCTCCACTTT.

CDR3 nucleotide sequence: TGTGCCAGCAGCTCTGACAGGACCTACGAGCAGTACTTC. Protein sequence: CASSSDRTYEQYF. This rearrangement joins TRBV7-9 to TRBJ2-7; tentatively, D is TRBD1 (6 bases). The V end was cut by 4 bases, the J end by 2 bases, with 9 bases between. The CDR3 loop spans 13 amino acids. Germline-derived CDR1 and CDR2 are SEHNR and FQNEAQ (reference sequence).

This rearrangement joins TRBV2 to TRBJ2-3; 8 bases line up with TRBD2. This CDR3 contains 14 residues. The J segment lost 5 bases and the V segment lost 5 bases, leaving 6 bases of the junction unmatched. Germline CDR1 and CDR2: SNHLY and FYNNEI. The CDR3 DNA is TGTGCCAGCAGTCTTAGCGGGGCGGGAGATACGCAGTATTTT. The encoded protein is CASSLSGAGDTQYF.

The count of this clone is one. The rearrangement uses TRBV4-1 and TRBJ2-2; D may be TRBD1 or TRBD2 (5 bases each). CDR3 length: 17 residues. Germline CDR1 MGHRA, CDR2 YSYEKL. The germline V and J ends were trimmed by 4 bases and 1 base, with 16 bases remaining between them. This CDR3 is CASSPRDAPGNTGELFF. For the CDR3, the DNA is TGCGCCAGCAGCCCCCGGGACGCGCCGGGGAACACCGGGGAGCTGTTTTTT.

The chain combines TRBV30 with TRBJ1-1; D possibly corresponds to TRBD1 (5 bases). This CDR3 has 16 residues. In germline, CDR1 is GTSNPN, CDR2 SVGIG (reference sequence). The V and J ends lost 4 bases and 5 bases respectively, with 23 bases between them. This chain's CDR3 is CAWMIRRGASRTEAFF. In nucleotides, the CDR3 is TGTGCCTGGATGATAAGGAGGGGCGCCTCCAGAACTGAAGCTTTCTTT.

The chain couples TRBV19 to TRBJ2-7, with 12 bases identical to TRBD2. The length of the CDR3 is 15 residues. Germline CDR1 reads LNHDA; CDR2 reads SQIVND (reference sequence). Germline trimming cut 5 bases from V and 3 bases from J; bases unmatched to any gene: 5. CDR3 loop: CASSSATSGGYEQYF. The CDR3 nucleotides are TGTGCCAGTAGTTCGGCGACTAGCGGGGGCTACGAGCAGTACTTC.

The J gene is TRBJ1-1, the V gene TRBV2; no definite D call. V was pared by 1 base and J by 6 bases, with 12 bases between. CDR3 length: 14 amino acids. The germline V gene has CDR1 SNHLY and CDR2 FYNNEI. Here the CDR3 reads CASSEVPERAEAFF. CDR3 bases: TGTGCCAGCAGTGAAGTCCCAGAGCGAGCTGAAGCTTTCTTT.

The chain links TRBV29-1 to TRBJ2-7; 9 bases are shared with TRBD1. Germline CDR1 is SQVTM and CDR2 is ANQGSEA. The trim removed 4 bases at V and 7 bases at J, leaving 5 bases unmatched. CDR3 length equals 12 residues. DNA of the CDR3: TGCAGCGTTGCTAGGGACAGGGTGGAGCAGTACTTC. Residues: CSVARDRVEQYF.

This clone was picked up a small number of times. The rearrangement links TRBV30 to TRBJ1-5; D perhaps matches TRBD1 (6 bases). CDR1 and CDR2 from the germline V gene are GTSNPN and SVGIG (reference sequence). V lost 1 base and J 5 bases, leaving 9 bases between the germline ends. CDR3 length: 13 residues. CDR3 DNA: TGTGCCTGGAGTGGAGGGGGGGATCAGCCCCAGCATTTT. Its translation: CAWSGGGDQPQHF.

This chain links TRBV30 with TRBJ1-5; 9 positions match TRBD1. CDR1 GTSNPN and CDR2 SVGIG come from the germline V gene (reference sequence). This CDR3 comprises 13 residues. V shed 1 base and J 5 bases; nucleotides not matched to a gene: 0. The CDR3 protein is CAWSGQGDQPQHF. CDR3 sequence (DNA): TGTGCCTGGAGTGGACAGGGGGATCAGCCCCAGCATTTT.

The genes are TRBV9 and TRBJ2-5, with no clear D. Per germline, CDR1 SGDLS and CDR2 YYNGEE. The CDR3 sequence is 12 residues long. V was clipped by 0 bases and J by 4 bases, with 4 bases between them. CDR3 coding DNA: TGTGCCAGCAGCGTAGGTGGAGAGACCCAGTACTTC. It codes for CASSVGGETQYF.

J is TRBJ1-1 and V is TRBV5-5, with D maybe TRBD1 (6 bases). The CDR3 has 15 residues. V was trimmed by 2 bases and J by 6 bases, leaving 17 bases between them. From germline, CDR1 is SGHKS and CDR2 YYEKEE (reference sequence). CDR3 nucleotide sequence: TGTGCCAGCAGCTTAAGGGGGGCGCATTCCTCTGAAGCTTTCTTT. Translating it yields CASSLRGAHSSEAFF.

This clone was found a few times. The chain carries TRBV5-1 and TRBJ2-1; the match to TRBD1 covers 7 bases. The CDR3 contains 13 residues. Germline V gene data show CDR1 as SGHRS and CDR2 as YFSETQ. Germline trimming cut 7 bases from V and 4 bases from J; bases unmatched to any gene: 5. CDR3: CASGQDGYNEQFF. In DNA form, the CDR3 reads TGCGCCAGCGGACAGGACGGATACAATGAGCAGTTCTTC.

The V call is TRBV30, the J call TRBJ1-3, with D unclear. The germline V and J ends were trimmed by 0 bases and 7 bases, with 10 bases remaining between them. The germline V gene has CDR1 GTSNPN and CDR2 SVGIG (reference sequence). The CDR3 has 13 amino acids. The CDR3 sequence: CAWSVNGRNTIYF. CDR3 in DNA: TGTGCCTGGAGTGTAAACGGCCGGAACACCATATATTTT. The full variable domain, completed using reference TRBV30 and TRBJ1-3, is SQTIHQWPATLVQPVGSPLSLECTVEGTSNPNLYWYRQAAGRGLQLLFYSVGIGQISSEVPQNLSASRPQDRQFILSSKKLLLSDSGFYLCAWSVNGRNTIYFGEGSWLTVV.

This clone was counted a single time. V usage is TRBV7-8 and J usage is TRBJ2-5; possibly TRBD2 for D (6 bases). The V and J ends lost 2 bases and 5 bases respectively, with 15 bases between them. The CDR3 contains 15 residues. CDR1 is SGHVS and CDR2 is FQNEAQ in the germline V gene. The CDR3 protein is CASSLTNGDFETQYF. CDR3 in DNA: TGTGCCAGCAGCTTAACAAATGGGGACTTCGAGACCCAGTACTTC. The entire variable domain, with the rest obtained from reference TRBV7-8 and TRBJ2-5, is as follows: GAGVSQSPRYKVAKRGQDVALRCDPISGHVSLFWYQQALGQGPEFLTYFQNEAQLDKSGLPSDRFFAERPEGSVSTLKIQRTQQEDSAVYLCASSLTNGDFETQYFGPGTRLLVL.

V is TRBV19 and J is TRBJ1-1, with a tentative D call TRBD1 (6 bases). CDR1 and CDR2 (germline): LNHDA, SQIVND (reference sequence). Deletions cut 5 bases from V and 0 bases from J, with 13 bases between. The CDR3 spans 15 residues. The CDR3 loop is CASSGKGGVNTEAFF. For the CDR3, the DNA is TGTGCCAGTAGTGGAAAGGGGGGGGTGAACACTGAAGCTTTCTTT.

The chain uses TRBV10-3 and TRBJ1-2; maybe TRBD1 (5 bases). Trimming cost V 4 bases and J 6 bases, with 12 bases left between them. Per germline, CDR1 ENHRY and CDR2 SYGVKD. This CDR3 comprises 13 residues. The CDR3, as DNA: TGTGCCATCAGTGTCATCCCGGGGGATGGCTACACCTTC. This gives the protein CAISVIPGDGYTF.

The chain recombines TRBV5-1 with TRBJ2-3, with TRBD2 identical over 10 bases. Unmatched junction bases numbered 11, after V lost 0 bases and J lost 4 bases. Germline CDR1 SGHRS, CDR2 YFSETQ. This CDR3 region has 18 residues. CDR3 DNA: TGCGCCAGCAGCTTGGGGGGAAGCGGGGGGGCCTGGGCAGATACGCAGTATTTT. Translated: CASSLGGSGGAWADTQYF. Filled out from reference TRBV5-1 and TRBJ2-3, the complete variable domain reads KAGVTQTPRYLIKTRGQQVTLSCSPISGHRSVSWYQQTPGQGLQFLFEYFSETQRNKGNFPGRFSGRQFSNSRSEMNVSTLELGDSALYLCASSLGGSGGAWADTQYFGPGTRLTVL.

This chain connects TRBV7-9 to TRBJ2-4; TRBD2 agrees at 8 bases. The CDR3 has 16 residues. After removal of 4 bases from V and 0 bases from J, the junction contained 5 bases not matched to a gene. Germline CDR1 SEHNR, CDR2 FQNEAQ (reference sequence). The DNA for the CDR3 is TGTGCCAGCAGCTCCATTAGCGGGGTAGCCAAAAACATTCAGTACTTC. It codes for CASSSISGVAKNIQYF.

The chain recombines TRBV5-4 with TRBJ1-3; no reliable D call. The length of the CDR3 is 14 residues. The germline CDR1 and CDR2 sequences are SGHNT and YYREEE (reference sequence). The V gene lost 6 bases and the J gene lost 4 bases, with 14 bases spanning the gap. The CDR3: CASTTDLIGNTIYF. CDR3 sequence (DNA): TGTGCCAGCACTACCGACCTAATAGGAAACACCATATATTTT.

This clone appeared a single time. The gene calls are TRBV19 and TRBJ1-2, with a weak D call TRBD1 (6 bases). Trimming left V 7 bases short and J 2 bases short, with 14 bases between. This CDR3 comprises 14 residues. Germline V gene sequence: CDR1 LNHDA, CDR2 SQIVND (reference sequence). The CDR3 is CASIPGQSNYGYTF. The CDR3, as DNA: TGTGCCAGTATCCCGGGACAAAGCAACTATGGCTACACCTTC.